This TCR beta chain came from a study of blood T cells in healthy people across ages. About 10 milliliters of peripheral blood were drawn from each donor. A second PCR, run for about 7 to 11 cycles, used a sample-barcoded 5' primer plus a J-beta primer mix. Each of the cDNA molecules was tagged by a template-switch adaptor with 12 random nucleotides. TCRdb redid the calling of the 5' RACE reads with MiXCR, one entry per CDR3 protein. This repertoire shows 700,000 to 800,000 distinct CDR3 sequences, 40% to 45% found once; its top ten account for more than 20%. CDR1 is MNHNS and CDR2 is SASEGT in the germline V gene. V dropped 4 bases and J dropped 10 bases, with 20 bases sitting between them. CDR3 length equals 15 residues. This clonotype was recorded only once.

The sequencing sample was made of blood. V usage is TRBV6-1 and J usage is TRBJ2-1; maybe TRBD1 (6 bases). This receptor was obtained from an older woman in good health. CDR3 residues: CASSGPEQGVDEQFF. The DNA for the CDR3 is TGTGCCAGCAGTGGTCCTGAACAGGGTGTCGACGAGCAGTTCTTC.